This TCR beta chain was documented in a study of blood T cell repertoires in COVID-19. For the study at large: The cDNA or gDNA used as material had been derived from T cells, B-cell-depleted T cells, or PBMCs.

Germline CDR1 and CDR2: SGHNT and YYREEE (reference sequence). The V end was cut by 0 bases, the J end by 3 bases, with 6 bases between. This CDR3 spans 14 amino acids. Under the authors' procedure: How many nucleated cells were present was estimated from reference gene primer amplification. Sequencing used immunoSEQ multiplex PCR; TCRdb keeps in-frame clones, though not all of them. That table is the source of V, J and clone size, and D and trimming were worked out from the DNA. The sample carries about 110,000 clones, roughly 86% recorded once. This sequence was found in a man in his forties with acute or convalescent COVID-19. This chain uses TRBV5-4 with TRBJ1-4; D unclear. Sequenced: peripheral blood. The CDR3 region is CASSLGGSNEKLFF. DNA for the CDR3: TGTGCCAGCAGCTTGGGAGGGTCTAATGAAAAACTGTTTTTT. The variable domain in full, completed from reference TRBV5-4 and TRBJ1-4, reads ETGVTQSPTHLIKTRGQQVTLRCSSQSGHNTVSWYQQALGQGPQFIFQYYREEENGRGNFPPRFSGLQFPNYSSELNVNALELDDSALYLCASSLGGSNEKLFFGSGTQLSVL.